This T cell receptor beta chain comes out of a study of blood T cell repertoires in COVID-19. Turning to the study itself: COVID-19 samples collected from the United States, Italy and Spain covered acute and convalescent phases. PBMCs, B-cell-depleted T cells, or T cells provided the cDNA or gDNA that made up the material.

V shed 9 bases, J shed 7 bases, and the junction held 10 bases outside the gene matches. CDR1 and CDR2 from the germline V gene are MNHEY and SVGAGI. The CDR3 consists of 13 residues. Original analysis: Reference gene primer amplification gave estimated nucleated cell counts. Only in-frame clones appear in the TCRdb table, and some are missing; sequencing was by immunoSEQ multiplex PCR. The DNA gave D and trimming, while V, J and clone size come from that table. The data show tens of thousands of clones, roughly four fifths seen once. The source material was peripheral blood. This TCR came from an elderly man with active or convalescent COVID-19. V gene TRBV6-5 combines with J gene TRBJ2-7; 9 bases are shared with TRBD2. CDR3 residues: CASLAGVTGEQYF. CDR3 sequence (DNA): TGTGCCAGTTTAGCGGGAGTAACGGGAGAGCAGTACTTC.